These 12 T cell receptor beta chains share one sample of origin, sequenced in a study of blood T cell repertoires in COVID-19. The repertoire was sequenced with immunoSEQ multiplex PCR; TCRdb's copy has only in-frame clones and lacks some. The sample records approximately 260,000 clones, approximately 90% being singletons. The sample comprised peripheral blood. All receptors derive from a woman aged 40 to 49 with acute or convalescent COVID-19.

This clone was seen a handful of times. The CDR3 loop reads CASIKEGGGGELFF. CDR3 coding DNA: TGTGCCAGCATTAAGGAAGGGGGCGGCGGGGAGCTGTTTTTT. The chain combines TRBV6-5 with TRBJ2-2; 7 bases map to TRBD1. Germline V gene data show CDR1 as MNHEY and CDR2 as SVGAGI. The ends lost 7 bases at V and 7 bases at J; junction bases unmatched: 9. The CDR3 has 14 residues.

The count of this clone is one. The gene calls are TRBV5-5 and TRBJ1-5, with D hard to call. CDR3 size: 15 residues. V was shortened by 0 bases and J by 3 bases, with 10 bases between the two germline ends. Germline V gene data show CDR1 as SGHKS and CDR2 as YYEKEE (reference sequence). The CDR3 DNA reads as TGTGCCAGCAGCTTGGGAACCTACCCCAATCAGCCCCAGCATTTT. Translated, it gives CASSLGTYPNQPQHF.

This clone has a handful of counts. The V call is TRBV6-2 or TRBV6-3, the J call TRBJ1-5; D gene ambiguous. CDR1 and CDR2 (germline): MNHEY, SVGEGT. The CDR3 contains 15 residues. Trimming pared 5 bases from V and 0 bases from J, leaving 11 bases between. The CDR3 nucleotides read TGTGCCAGCAGTCTTACCGGGGTTAGCAATCAGCCCCAGCATTTT. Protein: CASSLTGVSNQPQHF.

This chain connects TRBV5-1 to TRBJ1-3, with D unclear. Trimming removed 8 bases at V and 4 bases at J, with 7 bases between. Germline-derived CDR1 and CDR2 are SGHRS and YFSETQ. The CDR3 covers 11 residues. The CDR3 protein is CASRIGNTIYF. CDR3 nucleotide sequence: TGCGCCAGTCGTATAGGAAACACCATATATTTT.

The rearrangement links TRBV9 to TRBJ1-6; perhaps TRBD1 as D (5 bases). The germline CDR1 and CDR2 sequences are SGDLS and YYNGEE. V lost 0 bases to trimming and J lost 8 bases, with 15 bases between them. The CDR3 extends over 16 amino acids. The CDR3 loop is CASSVGLAGSDSPLHF. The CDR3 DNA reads TGTGCCAGCAGCGTAGGTCTGGCAGGGTCGGATTCACCCCTCCACTTT.

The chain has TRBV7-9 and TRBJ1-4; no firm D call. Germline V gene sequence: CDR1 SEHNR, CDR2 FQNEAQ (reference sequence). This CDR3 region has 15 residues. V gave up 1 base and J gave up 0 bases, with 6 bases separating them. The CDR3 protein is CASSLVQATNEKLFF. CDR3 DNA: TGTGCCAGCAGCTTAGTGCAGGCAACTAATGAAAAACTGTTTTTT.

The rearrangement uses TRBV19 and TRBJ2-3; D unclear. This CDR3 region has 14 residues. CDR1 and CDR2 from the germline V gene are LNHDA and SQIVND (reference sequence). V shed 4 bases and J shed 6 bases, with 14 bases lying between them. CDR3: CASSRLGLVDTQYF. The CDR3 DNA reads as TGTGCCAGTAGTAGACTTGGCCTGGTGGATACGCAGTATTTT. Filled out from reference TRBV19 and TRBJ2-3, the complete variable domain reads DGGITQSPKYLFRKEGQNVTLSCEQNLNHDAMYWYRQDPGQGLRLIYYSQIVNDFQKGDIAEGYSVSREKKESFPLTVTSAQKNPTAFYLCASSRLGLVDTQYFGPGTRLTVL.

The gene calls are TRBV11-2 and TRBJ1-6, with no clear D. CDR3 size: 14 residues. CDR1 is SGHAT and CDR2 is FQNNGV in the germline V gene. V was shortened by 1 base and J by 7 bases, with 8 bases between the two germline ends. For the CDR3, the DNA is TGTGCCAGCAGCTTAGCACAGCTAAATTCACCCCTCCACTTT. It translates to CASSLAQLNSPLHF.

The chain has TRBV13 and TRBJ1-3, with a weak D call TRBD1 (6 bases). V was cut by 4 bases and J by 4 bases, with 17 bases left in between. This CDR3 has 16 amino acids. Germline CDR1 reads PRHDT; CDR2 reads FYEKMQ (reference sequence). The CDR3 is CASSSRGGARGNTIYF. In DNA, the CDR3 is TGTGCCAGCAGCTCCCGTGGGGGGGCGAGGGGAAACACCATATATTTT.

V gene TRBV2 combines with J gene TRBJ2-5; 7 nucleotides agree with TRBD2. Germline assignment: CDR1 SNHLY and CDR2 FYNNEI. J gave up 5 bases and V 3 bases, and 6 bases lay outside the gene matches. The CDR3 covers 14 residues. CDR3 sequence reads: CASSDGGGSETQYF. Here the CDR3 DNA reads TGTGCCAGCAGTGATGGGGGGGGGTCTGAGACCCAGTACTTC.

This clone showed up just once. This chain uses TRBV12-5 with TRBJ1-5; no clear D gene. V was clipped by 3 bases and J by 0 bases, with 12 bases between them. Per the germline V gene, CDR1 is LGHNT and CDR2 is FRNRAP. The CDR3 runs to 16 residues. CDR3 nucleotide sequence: TGTGCTAGTGGTTTCACCGGGTCTCATAGCAATCAGCCCCAGCATTTT. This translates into CASGFTGSHSNQPQHF.

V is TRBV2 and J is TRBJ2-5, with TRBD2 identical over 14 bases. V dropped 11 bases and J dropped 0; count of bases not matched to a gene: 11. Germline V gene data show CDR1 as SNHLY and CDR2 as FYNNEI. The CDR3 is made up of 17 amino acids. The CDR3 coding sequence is TGTGCCTGCTACGGACTAGCGGGGGGTCAGTACCAAGAGACCCAGTACTTC. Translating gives CACYGLAGGQYQETQYF.